This T cell receptor (beta chain) was captured in a study of OX40 agonist ivuxolimab in advanced cancers. In germline, CDR1 is SGHNT, CDR2 YYREEE (reference sequence). Trimming took off 4 bases at V and 0 bases at J, with 5 bases between the two ends. This CDR3 region has 12 residues. The repertoire was sequenced with immunoSEQ multiplex PCR; TCRdb's copy has only in-frame clones and lacks some. The sample includes roughly 20,000 clones, more than 75% of them seen just once. At cycle 4 day 1, cycle 7 day 1, and baseline, blood was sampled. Source: CD4+ or CD8+ T cells sorted from blood, taken in a trial of the OX40 agonist ivuxolimab. This rearrangement joins TRBV5-4 to TRBJ2-7; D is undetermined. This receptor was taken from an adult with an advanced solid tumor such as melanoma, head and neck, liver or kidney cancer. The CDR3, as DNA: TGTGCCAGCAGCCTAAGCTCCTACGAGCAGTACTTC. This codes for CASSLSSYEQYF.